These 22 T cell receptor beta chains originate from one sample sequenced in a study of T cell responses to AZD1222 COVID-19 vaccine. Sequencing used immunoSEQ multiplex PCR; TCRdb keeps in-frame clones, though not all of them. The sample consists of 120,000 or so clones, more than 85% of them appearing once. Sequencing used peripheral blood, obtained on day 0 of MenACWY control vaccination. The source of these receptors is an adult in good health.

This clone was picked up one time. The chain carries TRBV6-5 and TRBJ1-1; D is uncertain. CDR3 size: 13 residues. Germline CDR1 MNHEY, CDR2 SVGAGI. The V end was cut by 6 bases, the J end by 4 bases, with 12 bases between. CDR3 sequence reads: CASSFLKATEAFF. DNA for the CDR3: TGTGCCAGCAGCTTCCTCAAGGCCACTGAAGCTTTCTTT.

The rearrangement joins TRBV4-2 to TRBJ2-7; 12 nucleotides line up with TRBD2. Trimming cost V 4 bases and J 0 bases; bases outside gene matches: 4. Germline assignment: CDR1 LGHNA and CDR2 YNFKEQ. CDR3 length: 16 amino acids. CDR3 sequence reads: CASSLRTSGDSYEQYF. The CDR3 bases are TGTGCCAGCAGCCTTAGGACTAGCGGGGACTCCTACGAGCAGTACTTC.

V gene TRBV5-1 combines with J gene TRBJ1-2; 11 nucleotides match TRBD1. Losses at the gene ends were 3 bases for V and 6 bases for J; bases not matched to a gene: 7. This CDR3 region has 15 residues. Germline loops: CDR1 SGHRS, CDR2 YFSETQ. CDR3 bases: TGCGCCAGCAGCTCCCAAGGGACAGGGGGAAATGGCTACACCTTC. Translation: CASSSQGTGGNGYTF.

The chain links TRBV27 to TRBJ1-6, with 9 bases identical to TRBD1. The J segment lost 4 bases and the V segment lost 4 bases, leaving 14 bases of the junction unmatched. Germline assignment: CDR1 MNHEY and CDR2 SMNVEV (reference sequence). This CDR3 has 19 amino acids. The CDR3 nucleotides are TGTGCCAGCAGTTCCATCATGGCCGCCGGGACAGGGTATAATTCACCCCTCCACTTT. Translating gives CASSSIMAAGTGYNSPLHF.

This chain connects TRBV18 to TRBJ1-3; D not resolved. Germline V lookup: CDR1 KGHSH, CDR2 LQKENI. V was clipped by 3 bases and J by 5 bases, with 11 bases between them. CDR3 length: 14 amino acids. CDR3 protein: CASSPGQARNTIYF. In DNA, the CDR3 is TGTGCCAGCTCACCGGGCCAAGCTCGAAACACCATATATTTT.

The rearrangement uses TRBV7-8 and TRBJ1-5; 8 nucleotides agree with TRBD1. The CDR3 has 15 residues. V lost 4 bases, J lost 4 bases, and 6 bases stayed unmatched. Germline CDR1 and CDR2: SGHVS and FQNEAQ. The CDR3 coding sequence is TGTGCCAGCAGCTCCGGACAGGGAGAAAATCAGCCCCAGCATTTT. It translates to CASSSGQGENQPQHF.

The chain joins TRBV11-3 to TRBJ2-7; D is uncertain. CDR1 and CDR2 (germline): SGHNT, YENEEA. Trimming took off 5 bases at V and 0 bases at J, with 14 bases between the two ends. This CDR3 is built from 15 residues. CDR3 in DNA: TGTGCCAGCAGCACACAATCTAGTTTCTCCTACGAGCAGTACTTC. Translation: CASSTQSSFSYEQYF.

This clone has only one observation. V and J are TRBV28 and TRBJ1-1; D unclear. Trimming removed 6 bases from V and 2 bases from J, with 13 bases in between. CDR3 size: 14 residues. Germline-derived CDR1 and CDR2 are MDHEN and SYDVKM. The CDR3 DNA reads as TGTGCCAGCAGAGAACCCCGGGATAACACTGAAGCTTTCTTT. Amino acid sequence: CASREPRDNTEAFF.

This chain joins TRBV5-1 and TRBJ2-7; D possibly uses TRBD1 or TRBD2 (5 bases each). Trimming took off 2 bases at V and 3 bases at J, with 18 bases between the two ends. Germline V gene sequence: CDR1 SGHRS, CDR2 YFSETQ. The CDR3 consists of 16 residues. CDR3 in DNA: TGCGCCAGCAGCTTAACAGATAGGGACCTTAGCTACGAGCAGTACTTC. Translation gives CASSLTDRDLSYEQYF.

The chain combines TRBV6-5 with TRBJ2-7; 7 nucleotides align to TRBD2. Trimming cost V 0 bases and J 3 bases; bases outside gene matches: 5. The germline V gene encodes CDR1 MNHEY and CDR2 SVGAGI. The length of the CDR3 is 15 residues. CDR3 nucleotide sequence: TGTGCCAGCAGTTACTCAGCGGGGTTCGGCTACGAGCAGTACTTC. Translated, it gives CASSYSAGFGYEQYF.

The CDR3 region has the DNA TGTGCCAGCAGTTACCTAGCGGGAGGTCACGAGTACTTC. This sequence encodes CASSYLAGGHEYF. The chain uses TRBV12-3 or TRBV12-4 and TRBJ2-7, with 11 bases fitting TRBD2. The CDR3 consists of 13 residues. Trimming removed 4 bases from V and 11 bases from J; junction bases left unmatched: 7.

The CDR3 loop reads CASSLAFSGYGYTF. The CDR3 DNA sequence: TGCGCCAGCAGCTTGGCTTTTTCAGGCTATGGCTACACCTTC. The V call is TRBV5-1, the J call TRBJ1-2, with no clear D. The length of the CDR3 is 14 residues. V lost 0 bases and J lost 4, with 10 bases in between. Germline loops: CDR1 SGHRS, CDR2 YFSETQ.

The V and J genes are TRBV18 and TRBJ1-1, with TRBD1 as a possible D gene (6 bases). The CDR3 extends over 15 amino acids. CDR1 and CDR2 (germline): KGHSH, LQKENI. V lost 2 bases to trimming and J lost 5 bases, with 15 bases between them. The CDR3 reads CASSPSGRGGTEAFF. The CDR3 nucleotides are TGTGCCAGCTCACCATCTGGCAGGGGAGGAACTGAAGCTTTCTTT.

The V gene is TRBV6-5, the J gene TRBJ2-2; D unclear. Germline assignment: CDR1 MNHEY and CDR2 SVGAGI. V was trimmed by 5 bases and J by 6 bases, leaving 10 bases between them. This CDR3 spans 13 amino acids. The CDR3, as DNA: TGTGCCAGCAGTCAAAAATCCCCCGGGGAGCTGTTTTTT. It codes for CASSQKSPGELFF.

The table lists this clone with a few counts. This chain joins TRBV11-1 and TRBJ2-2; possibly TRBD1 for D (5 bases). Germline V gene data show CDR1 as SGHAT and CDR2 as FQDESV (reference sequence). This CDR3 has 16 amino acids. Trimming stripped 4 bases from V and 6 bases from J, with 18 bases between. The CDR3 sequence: CASSWAQGSLSGELFF. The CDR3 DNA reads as TGTGCCAGCAGCTGGGCGCAGGGTTCGCTATCCGGGGAGCTGTTTTTT.

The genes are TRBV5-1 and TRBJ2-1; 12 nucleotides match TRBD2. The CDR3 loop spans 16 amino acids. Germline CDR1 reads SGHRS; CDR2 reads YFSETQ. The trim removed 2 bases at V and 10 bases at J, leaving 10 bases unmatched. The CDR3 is CASSLNPGLAGMEQFF. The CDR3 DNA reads TGCGCCAGCAGCTTAAATCCCGGACTAGCGGGAATGGAGCAGTTCTTC.

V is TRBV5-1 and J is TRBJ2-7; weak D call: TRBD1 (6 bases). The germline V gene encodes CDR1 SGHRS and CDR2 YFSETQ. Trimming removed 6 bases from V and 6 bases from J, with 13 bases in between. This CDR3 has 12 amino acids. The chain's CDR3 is CASTLQGGEQYF. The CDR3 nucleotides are TGCGCCAGCACCCTTCAAGGGGGCGAGCAGTACTTC.

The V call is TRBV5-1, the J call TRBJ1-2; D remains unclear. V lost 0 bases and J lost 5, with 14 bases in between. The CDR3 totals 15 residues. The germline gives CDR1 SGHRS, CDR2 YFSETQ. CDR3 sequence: CASSLGLALIYGYTF. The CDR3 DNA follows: TGCGCCAGCAGCTTGGGGCTGGCTTTAATTTATGGCTACACCTTC.

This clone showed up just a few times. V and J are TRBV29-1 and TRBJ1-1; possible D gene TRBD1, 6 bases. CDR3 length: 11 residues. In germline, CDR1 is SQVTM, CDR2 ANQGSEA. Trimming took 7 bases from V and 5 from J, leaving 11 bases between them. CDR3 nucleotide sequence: TGCAGCGGACACAGGGAAACTGAAGCTTTCTTT. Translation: CSGHRETEAFF. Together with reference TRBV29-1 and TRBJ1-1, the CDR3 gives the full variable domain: SAVISQKPSRDICQRGTSLTIQCQVDSQVTMMFWYRQQPGQSLTLIATANQGSEATYESGFVIDKFPISRPNLTFSTLTVSNMSPEDSSIYLCSGHRETEAFFGQGTRLTVV.

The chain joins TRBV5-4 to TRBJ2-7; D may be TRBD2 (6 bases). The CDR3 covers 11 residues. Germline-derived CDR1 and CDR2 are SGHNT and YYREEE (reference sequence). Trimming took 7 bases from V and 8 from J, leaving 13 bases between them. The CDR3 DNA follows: TGTGCCAGCTCATTGCGGGGTCAGCAGTACTTC. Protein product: CASSLRGQQYF.

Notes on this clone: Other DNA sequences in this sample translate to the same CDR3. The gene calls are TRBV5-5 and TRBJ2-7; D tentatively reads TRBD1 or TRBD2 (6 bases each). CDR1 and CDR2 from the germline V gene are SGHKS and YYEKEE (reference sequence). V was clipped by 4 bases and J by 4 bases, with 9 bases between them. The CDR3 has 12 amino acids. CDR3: CASSLGGYEQYF. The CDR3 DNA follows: TGTGCCAGCAGCCTAGGGGGGTACGAGCAGTACTTC. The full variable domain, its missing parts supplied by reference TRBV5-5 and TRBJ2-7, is DAGVTQSPTHLIKTRGQQVTLRCSPISGHKSVSWYQQVLGQGPQFIFQYYEKEERGRGNFPDRFSARQFPNYSSELNVNALLLGDSALYLCASSLGGYEQYFGPGTRLTVT.

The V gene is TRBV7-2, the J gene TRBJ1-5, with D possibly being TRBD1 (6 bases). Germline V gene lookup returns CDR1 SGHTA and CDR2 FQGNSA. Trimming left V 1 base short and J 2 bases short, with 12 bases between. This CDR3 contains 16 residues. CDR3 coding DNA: TGTGCCAGCAGCTTAGGAGTCAGGGGAGGCAATCAGCCCCAGCATTTT. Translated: CASSLGVRGGNQPQHF.